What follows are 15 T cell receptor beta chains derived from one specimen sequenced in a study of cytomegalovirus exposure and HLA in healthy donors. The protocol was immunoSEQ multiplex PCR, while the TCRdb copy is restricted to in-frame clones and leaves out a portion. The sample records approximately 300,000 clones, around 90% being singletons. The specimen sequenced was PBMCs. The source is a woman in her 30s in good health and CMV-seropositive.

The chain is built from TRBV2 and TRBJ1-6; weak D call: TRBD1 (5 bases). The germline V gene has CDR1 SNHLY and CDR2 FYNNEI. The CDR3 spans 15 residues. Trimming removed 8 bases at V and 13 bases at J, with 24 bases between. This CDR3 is CASAPTLQGPPPLHF. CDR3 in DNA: TGTGCCAGCGCTCCCACATTGCAGGGCCCTCCGCCCCTCCACTTT. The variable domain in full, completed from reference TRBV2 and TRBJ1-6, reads EPEVTQTPSHQVTQMGQEVILRCVPISNHLYFYWYRQILGQKVEFLVSFYNNEISEKSEIFDDQFSVERPDGSNFTLKIRSTKLEDSAMYFCASAPTLQGPPPLHFGNGTRLTVT.

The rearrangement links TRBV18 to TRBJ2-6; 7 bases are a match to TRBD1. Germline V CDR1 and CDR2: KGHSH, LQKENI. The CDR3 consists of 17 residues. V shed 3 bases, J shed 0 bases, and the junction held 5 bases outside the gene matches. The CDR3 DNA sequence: TGTGCCAGCTCACCGGGACAGATCTTCTCTGGGGCCAACGTCCTGACTTTC. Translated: CASSPGQIFSGANVLTF.

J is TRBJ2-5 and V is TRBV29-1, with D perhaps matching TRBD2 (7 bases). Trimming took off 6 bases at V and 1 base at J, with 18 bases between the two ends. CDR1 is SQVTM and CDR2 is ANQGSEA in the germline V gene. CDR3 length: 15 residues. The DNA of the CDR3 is TGCAGCGTAGGAGGGGGGGAGGGCCTCCAAGAGACCCAGTACTTC. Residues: CSVGGGEGLQETQYF. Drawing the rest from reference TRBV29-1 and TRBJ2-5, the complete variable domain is SAVISQKPSRDICQRGTSLTIQCQVDSQVTMMFWYRQQPGQSLTLIATANQGSEATYESGFVIDKFPISRPNLTFSTLTVSNMSPEDSSIYLCSVGGGEGLQETQYFGPGTRLLVL.

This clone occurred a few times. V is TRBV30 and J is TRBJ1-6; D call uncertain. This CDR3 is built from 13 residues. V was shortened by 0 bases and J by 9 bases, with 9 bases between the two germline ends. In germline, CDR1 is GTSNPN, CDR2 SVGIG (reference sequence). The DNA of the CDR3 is TGTGCCTGGAGTGTTGGTTGGGTTTCACCCCTCCACTTT. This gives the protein CAWSVGWVSPLHF. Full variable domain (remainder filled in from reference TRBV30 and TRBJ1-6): SQTIHQWPATLVQPVGSPLSLECTVEGTSNPNLYWYRQAAGRGLQLLFYSVGIGQISSEVPQNLSASRPQDRQFILSSKKLLLSDSGFYLCAWSVGWVSPLHFGNGTRLTVT.

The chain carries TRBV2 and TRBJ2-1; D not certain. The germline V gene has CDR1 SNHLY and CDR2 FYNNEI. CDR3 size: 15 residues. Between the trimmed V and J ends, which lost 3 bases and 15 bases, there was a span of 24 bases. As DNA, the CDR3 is TGTGCCAGCAGTGACCGGCCACCCCTAAGAGCGATTGGGTTCTTC. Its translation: CASSDRPPLRAIGFF. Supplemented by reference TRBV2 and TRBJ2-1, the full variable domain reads EPEVTQTPSHQVTQMGQEVILRCVPISNHLYFYWYRQILGQKVEFLVSFYNNEISEKSEIFDDQFSVERPDGSNFTLKIRSTKLEDSAMYFCASSDRPPLRAIGFFGPGTRLTVL.

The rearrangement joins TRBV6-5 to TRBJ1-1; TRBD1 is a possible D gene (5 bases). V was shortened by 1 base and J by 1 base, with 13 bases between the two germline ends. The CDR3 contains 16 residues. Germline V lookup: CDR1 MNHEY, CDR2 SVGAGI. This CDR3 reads CASSYFQGLGNTEAFF. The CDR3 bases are TGTGCCAGCAGTTACTTCCAGGGATTGGGGAACACTGAAGCTTTCTTT.

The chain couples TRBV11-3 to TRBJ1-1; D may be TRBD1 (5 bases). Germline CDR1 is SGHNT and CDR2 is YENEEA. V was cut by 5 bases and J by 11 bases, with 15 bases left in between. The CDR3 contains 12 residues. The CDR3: CASSPGTGPAFF. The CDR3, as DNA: TGTGCCAGCAGCCCCGGGACCGGTCCGGCTTTCTTT.

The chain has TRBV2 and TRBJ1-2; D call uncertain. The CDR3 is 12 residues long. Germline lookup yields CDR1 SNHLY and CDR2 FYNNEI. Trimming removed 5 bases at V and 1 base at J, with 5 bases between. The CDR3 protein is CASSLSNYGYTF. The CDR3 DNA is TGTGCCAGCAGTCTTAGTAACTATGGCTACACCTTC. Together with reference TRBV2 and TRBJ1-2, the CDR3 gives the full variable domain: EPEVTQTPSHQVTQMGQEVILRCVPISNHLYFYWYRQILGQKVEFLVSFYNNEISEKSEIFDDQFSVERPDGSNFTLKIRSTKLEDSAMYFCASSLSNYGYTFGSGTRLTVV.

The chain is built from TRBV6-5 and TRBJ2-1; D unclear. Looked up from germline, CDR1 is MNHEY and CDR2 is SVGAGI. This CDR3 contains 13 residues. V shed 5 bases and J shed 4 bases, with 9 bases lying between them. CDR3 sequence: CASSLARYNEQFF. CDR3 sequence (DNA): TGTGCCAGCAGTCTGGCAAGATACAATGAGCAGTTCTTC.

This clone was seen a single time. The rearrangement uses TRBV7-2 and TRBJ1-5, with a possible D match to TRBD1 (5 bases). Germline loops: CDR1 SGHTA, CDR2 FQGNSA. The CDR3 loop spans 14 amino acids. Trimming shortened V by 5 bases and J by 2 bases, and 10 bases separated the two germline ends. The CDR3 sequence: CASSRGGGNQPQHF. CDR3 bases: TGTGCCAGCAGCAGGGGTGGGGGCAATCAGCCCCAGCATTTT.

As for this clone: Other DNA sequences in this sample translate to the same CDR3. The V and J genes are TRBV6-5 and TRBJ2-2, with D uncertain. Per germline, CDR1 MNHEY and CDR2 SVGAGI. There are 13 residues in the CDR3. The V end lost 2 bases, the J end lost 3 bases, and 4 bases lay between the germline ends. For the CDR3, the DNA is TGTGCCAGCAGTTACCAGGACACCGGGGAGCTGTTTTTT. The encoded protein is CASSYQDTGELFF.

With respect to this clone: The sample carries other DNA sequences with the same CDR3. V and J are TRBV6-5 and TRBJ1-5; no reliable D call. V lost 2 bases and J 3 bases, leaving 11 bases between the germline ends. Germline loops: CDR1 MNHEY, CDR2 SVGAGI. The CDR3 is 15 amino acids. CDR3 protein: CASSYGQSSNQPQHF. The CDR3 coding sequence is TGTGCCAGCAGTTACGGGCAGAGCTCCAATCAGCCCCAGCATTTT.

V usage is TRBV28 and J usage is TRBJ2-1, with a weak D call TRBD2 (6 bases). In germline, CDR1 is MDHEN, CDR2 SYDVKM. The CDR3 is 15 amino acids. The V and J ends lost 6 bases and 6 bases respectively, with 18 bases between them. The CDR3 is CASRLRLDIINEQFF. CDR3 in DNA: TGTGCCAGCAGGTTACGACTAGACATTATCAATGAGCAGTTCTTC.

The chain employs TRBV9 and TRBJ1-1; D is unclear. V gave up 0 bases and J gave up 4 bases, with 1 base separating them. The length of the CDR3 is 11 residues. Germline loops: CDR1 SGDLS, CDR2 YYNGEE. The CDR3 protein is CASSVVTEAFF. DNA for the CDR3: TGTGCCAGCAGCGTAGTCACTGAAGCTTTCTTT.

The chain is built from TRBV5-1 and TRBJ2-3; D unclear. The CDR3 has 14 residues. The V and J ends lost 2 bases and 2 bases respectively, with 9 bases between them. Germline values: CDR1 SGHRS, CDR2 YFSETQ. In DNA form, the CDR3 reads TGCGCCAGCAGCTTTAGCTCCTCCACAGATACGCAGTATTTT. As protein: CASSFSSSTDTQYF.